This record looks at one T cell receptor beta chain sequence and its context. The antigen is undetermined. The data were taken from a study of cytomegalovirus exposure and HLA in healthy donors. General observations from the study: TCR beta V- and J-gene trimming, according to a later analysis, was linked to a missense DCLRE1C variant. Clonal expansion was found to be greater in HLA-associated TCR beta chains than in equally common others in a later analysis. As was reported, the HLA-A and HLA-B alleles of most subjects were accurately predicted from TCR beta sequences.

60 Vbeta and 13 Jbeta primers were used in PCR. The table came from immunoSEQ multiplex PCR; TCRdb's copy has only in-frame clones and leaves some out. The data contain some 96,000 clones, around 76% of them singletons. CDR1 and CDR2 (germline): PRHDT, FYEKMQ (reference sequence). Trimming stripped 2 bases from V and 5 bases from J, with 6 bases between. The length of the CDR3 is 13 residues. The gene calls are TRBV13 and TRBJ2-2, with a weak D call TRBD1 (5 bases). The sample was PBMCs. This TCR was sampled from a man aged 35 to 55 in good health and CMV-seropositive. As DNA, the CDR3 is TGTGCCAGCAGCTTAAGGGGAACCGGGGAGCTGTTTTTT. This gives the protein CASSLRGTGELFF.